Shown below are 13 T cell receptor beta chains from a single sample sequenced in a study of blood T cell repertoires in COVID-19. TCRdb's copy holds only in-frame clones and misses some; the assay was immunoSEQ multiplex PCR. There are some 80,000 clones in the sample; approximately 78% occur only once, and roughly 7.4% lies in the top ten. The sequenced material came from peripheral blood. These receptor sequences come from a human donor in a cohort sampled during active COVID-19.

This clone was recorded only once. The chain combines TRBV6-6 with TRBJ2-7; D may be TRBD2 (6 bases). Per germline, CDR1 MNHNY and CDR2 SVGAGI (reference sequence). The CDR3 is 14 amino acids. Trimming took 7 bases from V and 0 from J, leaving 13 bases between them. The CDR3 nucleotides read TGTGCCAGCACCCCCTCCGGGAGCTCCTACGAGCAGTACTTC. Translated: CASTPSGSSYEQYF.

Comments on this clone: The junction departs from the called germline gene at one end, perhaps through a read error. This rearrangement joins TRBV6-1 to TRBJ1-6; 9 bases map to TRBD1. The CDR3 is made up of 16 amino acids. The germline V gene has CDR1 MNHNS and CDR2 SASEGT. CDR3: CASREAGTGILSPLHF. DNA for the CDR3: TGTGCCAGCAGAGAAGCCGGGACAGGGATTCTGTCACCCCTCCACTTT.

The rearrangement joins TRBV10-3 to TRBJ2-7, with D tentatively TRBD1 (7 bases). The germline V and J ends were trimmed by 6 bases and 0 bases, with 12 bases remaining between them. This CDR3 has 14 amino acids. Germline V gene lookup returns CDR1 ENHRY and CDR2 SYGVKD. The CDR3 DNA is TGTGCCATCAGGGAGGGACAGCCCTCCTACGAGCAGTACTTC. This encodes CAIREGQPSYEQYF.

This clone appeared a single time. This sequence joins TRBV2 and TRBJ2-7, with unresolved D. The CDR3 covers 12 residues. Trimming shortened V by 4 bases and J by 3 bases, and 7 bases separated the two germline ends. Germline V CDR1 and CDR2: SNHLY, FYNNEI. This CDR3 is CASSGRVYEQYF. Here the CDR3 DNA reads TGTGCCAGCAGTGGTCGTGTCTACGAGCAGTACTTC. Based on the CDR3 plus reference TRBV2 and TRBJ2-7, the full variable domain is EPEVTQTPSHQVTQMGQEVILRCVPISNHLYFYWYRQILGQKVEFLVSFYNNEISEKSEIFDDQFSVERPDGSNFTLKIRSTKLEDSAMYFCASSGRVYEQYFGPGTRLTVT.

The chain recombines TRBV5-1 with TRBJ2-7; TRBD2 matches at 10 bases. The CDR3 extends over 15 amino acids. J gave up 2 bases and V 1 base, and 3 bases lay outside the gene matches. Germline lookup yields CDR1 SGHRS and CDR2 YFSETQ. The CDR3 reads CASSLRTSGTYEQYF. Written as DNA, the CDR3 is TGCGCCAGCAGCTTGAGGACTAGCGGAACCTACGAGCAGTACTTC. Complete variable domain (other parts from reference TRBV5-1 and TRBJ2-7): KAGVTQTPRYLIKTRGQQVTLSCSPISGHRSVSWYQQTPGQGLQFLFEYFSETQRNKGNFPGRFSGRQFSNSRSEMNVSTLELGDSALYLCASSLRTSGTYEQYFGPGTRLTVT.

Points on this clone: The junction differs from germline at one of its ends, possibly a read error. The chain combines TRBV4-1 with TRBJ2-6, with 7 bases that match TRBD1. Germline CDR1 and CDR2: MGHRA and YSYEKL. This CDR3 is built from 18 residues. The CDR3 DNA sequence: TGCGCCAGCAGCCAAGATGCGGCAGGGGGAGCTGGTGCCAACGTCCTGACTTTC. Translating it yields CASSQDAAGGAGANVLTF.

The chain carries TRBV10-1 and TRBJ1-1; D is possibly TRBD1 (5 bases). Germline V gives CDR1 WNHNN, CDR2 SYGVQD (reference sequence). V gave up 0 bases and J gave up 11 bases, with 13 bases separating them. There are 13 residues in the CDR3. The CDR3 DNA sequence: TGCGCCAGCAGTGAGTCGGGGGGGGGATCCGCTTTCTTT. It specifies CASSESGGGSAFF.

This chain connects TRBV4-2 to TRBJ1-2; possibly TRBD1 for D (5 bases). Germline CDR1 reads LGHNA; CDR2 reads YNFKEQ. V lost 0 bases and J lost 4, with 12 bases in between. This CDR3 contains 15 residues. The CDR3 DNA reads TGTGCCAGCAGCCAAGATATTCAGGGCAGCTATGGCTACACCTTC. It specifies CASSQDIQGSYGYTF.

The rearrangement joins TRBV11-3 to TRBJ1-3; D is unclear. Germline CDR1 SGHNT, CDR2 YENEEA. The CDR3 runs 13 residues. The V gene lost 7 bases and the J gene lost 0 bases, with 7 bases spanning the gap. CDR3 region: CASNTGSGNTIYF. The CDR3 DNA is TGTGCCAGCAACACGGGCTCTGGAAACACCATATATTTT.

CDR3 in DNA: TGTGCCAGCAGCCCACAACAGATTTTTTATGGCTACACCTTC. Translated: CASSPQQIFYGYTF. V and J are TRBV3-1 (or the pseudogene TRBV3-2) and TRBJ1-2; D is uncertain. The CDR3 totals 14 residues. Germline CDR1 reads LGHDT; CDR2 reads YNNKEL (reference sequence). The V and J ends lost 4 bases and 5 bases respectively, with 14 bases between them.

This clone was observed once. This chain uses TRBV5-4 with TRBJ1-4; TRBD1 matches 8 bases. Germline trimming cut 5 bases from V and 5 bases from J; bases unmatched to any gene: 5. CDR1 and CDR2 (germline): SGHNT, YYREEE (reference sequence). The CDR3 loop spans 14 amino acids. DNA for the CDR3: TGTGCCAGCAGTCGAAGACAGGGGAATGAAAAACTGTTTTTT. It codes for CASSRRQGNEKLFF.

The chain has TRBV3-1 (or the pseudogene TRBV3-2) and TRBJ2-7, with a weak D call TRBD1 (6 bases). Germline-derived CDR1 and CDR2 are LGHDT and YNNKEL (reference sequence). V lost 6 bases and J 8 bases, leaving 17 bases between the germline ends. The CDR3 is 13 amino acids. Here the CDR3 DNA reads TGTGCCAGCAGTATAATGAAACAGGGCCAGCAGTACTTC. Translating it yields CASSIMKQGQQYF.

Turning to this clone: The same CDR3 also results from other DNA sequences found in this sample. The J gene is TRBJ2-3, the V gene TRBV6-5, with TRBD1 matching 8 bases. The CDR3 loop spans 15 amino acids. Germline V gives CDR1 MNHEY, CDR2 SVGAGI. With V trimmed by 2 bases and J by 2 bases, 3 bases remained unmatched. For the CDR3, the DNA is TGTGCCAGCAGTTACGGGACAGGAGACACAGATACGCAGTATTTT. This translates into CASSYGTGDTDTQYF.